The next 32 T cell receptor beta chains were all read from a single sample in a study of beta chain features in type 1 diabetes. Since all of the isolated RNA was reverse transcribed, expressed TCRB transcripts were what got sequenced. Clones were sequenced by immunoSEQ multiplex PCR, and TCRdb holds only the in-frame ones, with some missing. The sample lists roughly 250,000 clones, over 7.5% occurring once. Sequenced: naive CD4+ T cells from blood. The receptors here all came from a woman aged 18-30 years in good health.

A few counts support this clone. This rearrangement joins TRBV30 to TRBJ1-5; D ambiguous. CDR3 length equals 14 residues. V dropped 1 base and J dropped 7 bases, with 14 bases sitting between them. Germline V gives CDR1 GTSNPN, CDR2 SVGIG (reference sequence). The CDR3 DNA reads as TGTGCCTGGAGTGAGAACTTGAACCGGCAGCCCCAGCATTTT. This translates into CAWSENLNRQPQHF.

This clone was counted a few times. The chain recombines TRBV5-1 with TRBJ1-5, with D possibly being TRBD1 (5 bases). V dropped 6 bases and J dropped 0 bases, with 13 bases sitting between them. The CDR3 spans 15 residues. Germline CDR1 and CDR2: SGHRS and YFSETQ. The CDR3 DNA follows: TGCGCCAGCATGATGGAGGGGTATAGCAATCAGCCCCAGCATTTT. Encoded protein: CASMMEGYSNQPQHF.

This chain uses TRBV18 with TRBJ1-2; 7 bases fit TRBD1. Germline V gene data show CDR1 as KGHSH and CDR2 as LQKENI. V was clipped by 0 bases and J by 3 bases; unmatched bases: 16. The CDR3 contains 19 residues. CDR3 sequence reads: CASSPPPYPKTGYDYGYTF. The CDR3 DNA follows: TGTGCCAGCTCACCACCTCCTTACCCAAAGACAGGGTACGACTATGGCTACACCTTC.

This clone was observed a few times. This chain joins TRBV6-1 and TRBJ1-1; D not resolved. Trimming took 4 bases from V and 1 from J, leaving 10 bases between them. The germline V gene has CDR1 MNHNS and CDR2 SASEGT. CDR3 length: 14 residues. CDR3 DNA: TGTGCCAGCAGTGCCAAACGGGGGAACACTGAAGCTTTCTTT. This codes for CASSAKRGNTEAFF.

There are a few counts of this clone. The DNA for the CDR3 is TGTGCCTGGATGAAGAACGGGAGGGCCGTCGGGGAGCTGTTTTTT. As protein: CAWMKNGRAVGELFF. The V call is TRBV30, the J call TRBJ2-2; TRBD2 aligns across 8 bases. The CDR3 length is 15 residues. Trimming at V came to 4 bases and at J to 7 bases, leaving 11 bases not matched to a gene. CDR1 and CDR2 from the germline V gene are GTSNPN and SVGIG (reference sequence).

This clone was detected many times. The CDR3 is CASSLALSGANVLTF. In DNA form, the CDR3 reads TGTGCCAGCAGCCTGGCCCTCTCAGGGGCCAACGTCCTGACTTTC. V gene TRBV7-9 combines with J gene TRBJ2-6; unclear D gene. Germline CDR1 and CDR2: SEHNR and FQNEAQ (reference sequence). Trimming removed 5 bases at V and 4 bases at J, with 12 bases between. The CDR3 sequence is 15 residues long.

Only a few counts were recorded for this clone. This chain connects TRBV6-5 to TRBJ2-2, with D possibly being TRBD2 (5 bases). V dropped 5 bases and J dropped 7 bases, with 11 bases sitting between them. Germline V lookup: CDR1 MNHEY, CDR2 SVGAGI. The CDR3 spans 13 residues. This CDR3 reads CASSEVAGGELFF. CDR3 sequence (DNA): TGTGCCAGCAGTGAAGTGGCGGGCGGGGAGCTGTTTTTT.

The chain is built from TRBV7-9 and TRBJ1-1; 9 bases are a match to TRBD1. Germline CDR1 and CDR2: SEHNR and FQNEAQ (reference sequence). The CDR3 covers 16 residues. Trimming cost V 5 bases and J 0 bases; bases outside gene matches: 7. In DNA, the CDR3 is TGTGCCAGCAGCCGCCAGGGACAGGGTATGAACACTGAAGCTTTCTTT. Protein product: CASSRQGQGMNTEAFF.

This clone has more than one count but fewer than ten. The rearrangement uses TRBV19 and TRBJ1-2, with TRBD1 matching over 7 bases. The CDR3 runs to 13 residues. CDR1 is LNHDA, CDR2 SQIVND, per germline (reference sequence). The ends lost 7 bases at V and 4 bases at J; junction bases unmatched: 6. Here the CDR3 DNA reads TGTGCCAGTACCCGGGACAGCGGCTATGGCTACACCTTC. It encodes CASTRDSGYGYTF.

This rearrangement joins TRBV7-9 to TRBJ2-1, with 7 nucleotides matching TRBD2. From germline, CDR1 is SEHNR and CDR2 FQNEAQ (reference sequence). This CDR3 has 15 residues. Germline trimming cut 7 bases from V and 0 bases from J; bases unmatched to any gene: 6. The CDR3 region has the DNA TGTGCCAGCATCCCTAGCGGTCGCTCCTACAATGAGCAGTTCTTC. This codes for CASIPSGRSYNEQFF.

This clone has more than one count but fewer than ten. The V call is TRBV27, the J call TRBJ2-5; 9 nucleotides align to TRBD2. Losses at the gene ends were 2 bases for V and 2 bases for J; bases not matched to a gene: 9. The CDR3 totals 17 residues. Germline CDR1 is MNHEY and CDR2 is SMNVEV (reference sequence). CDR3 in amino acids: CASSLRSNAGGQETQYF. In DNA, the CDR3 is TGTGCCAGCAGTTTAAGGTCCAATGCGGGAGGGCAAGAGACCCAGTACTTC.

This clone was recorded once. This sequence joins TRBV11-2 and TRBJ2-7; D is ambiguous. The CDR3 is 15 amino acids. V was clipped by 5 bases and J by 0 bases, with 14 bases between them. Germline V lookup: CDR1 SGHAT, CDR2 FQNNGV. CDR3 nucleotides: TGTGCCAGCAGCCCCCACGGCGGCATCTCCTACGAGCAGTACTTC. Amino acid sequence: CASSPHGGISYEQYF.

The chain combines TRBV29-1 with TRBJ1-1; 7 bases are shared with TRBD1. Germline V gene lookup returns CDR1 SQVTM and CDR2 ANQGSEA. There are 13 residues in the CDR3. Trimming at V came to 0 bases and at J to 7 bases, leaving 5 bases not matched to a gene. This CDR3 reads CSVEDIQGVEAFF. DNA for the CDR3: TGCAGCGTTGAAGATATTCAGGGGGTTGAAGCTTTCTTT.

This clone was counted between two and nine times. This sequence joins TRBV11-2 and TRBJ2-3, with 10 bases fitting TRBD2. From germline, CDR1 is SGHAT and CDR2 FQNNGV. The V and J ends lost 4 bases and 5 bases, in that order; junction bases with no gene match: 6. The CDR3 is made up of 15 amino acids. CDR3 residues: CASSSIAGGEDTQYF. The CDR3 DNA follows: TGTGCCAGCAGCTCAATAGCGGGAGGAGAAGATACGCAGTATTTT.

The CDR3 DNA reads as TGTGCCAGCAGTTTATTGCCGGGACAGGGCACATATGGCTACACCTTC. Translating it yields CASSLLPGQGTYGYTF. The chain carries TRBV28 and TRBJ1-2, with 9 bases lining up with TRBD1. The CDR3 consists of 16 residues. Trimming removed 1 base from V and 5 bases from J; junction bases left unmatched: 8. Germline V gene lookup returns CDR1 MDHEN and CDR2 SYDVKM.

The chain combines TRBV30 with TRBJ2-1; D not certain. Trimming pared 2 bases from V and 2 bases from J, leaving 7 bases between. The CDR3 is 13 amino acids. In germline, CDR1 is GTSNPN, CDR2 SVGIG (reference sequence). The CDR3 protein is CAWSWAAYNEQFF. The CDR3 DNA reads as TGTGCCTGGAGTTGGGCCGCCTACAATGAGCAGTTCTTC.

CDR3 sequence: CASSLELAGGETQYF. The CDR3 nucleotides read TGTGCCAGCAGCTTAGAACTAGCGGGAGGGGAGACCCAGTACTTC. The chain has TRBV7-9 and TRBJ2-5, with 13 bases identical to TRBD2. Trimming took 1 base from V and 5 from J; bases not matched to a gene: 1. Germline values: CDR1 SEHNR, CDR2 FQNEAQ (reference sequence). This CDR3 spans 15 amino acids.

This clone was counted between two and nine times. The chain is built from TRBV5-1 and TRBJ2-1, with D uncertain. The CDR3 is 14 residues long. Trimming stripped 7 bases from V and 0 bases from J, with 11 bases between. Germline V gives CDR1 SGHRS, CDR2 YFSETQ. The CDR3 sequence: CASAQASSYNEQFF. The CDR3 DNA is TGCGCCAGCGCCCAGGCGAGCTCCTACAATGAGCAGTTCTTC.

This clone was observed many times. This rearrangement joins TRBV30 to TRBJ1-2, with TRBD1 matching over 9 bases. The germline gives CDR1 GTSNPN, CDR2 SVGIG (reference sequence). This CDR3 is built from 13 residues. Unmatched junction bases numbered 5, after V lost 3 bases and J lost 6 bases. CDR3 loop: CAWSTRTGDGYTF. The CDR3 DNA reads as TGTGCCTGGAGCACTCGGACAGGGGATGGCTACACCTTC.

This clone was observed a handful of times. The chain carries TRBV4-1 and TRBJ1-1, with 9 positions matching TRBD1. V lost 3 bases and J lost 5; bases outside the gene matches: 10. This CDR3 has 16 amino acids. Germline V gene lookup returns CDR1 MGHRA and CDR2 YSYEKL. The CDR3 reads CASSQGWGQGGTEAFF. The DNA of the CDR3 is TGCGCCAGCAGCCAGGGGTGGGGACAGGGAGGGACTGAAGCTTTCTTT.

This clone appeared a few times. This chain uses TRBV6-1 with TRBJ2-7; possible D gene TRBD1, 6 bases. This CDR3 contains 12 residues. Germline-derived CDR1 and CDR2 are MNHNS and SASEGT. V lost 6 bases to trimming and J lost 5 bases, with 11 bases between them. The CDR3 region is CASSPTGDEQYF. The CDR3 DNA sequence: TGTGCCAGCAGCCCGACAGGCGACGAGCAGTACTTC.

V is TRBV6-6 and J is TRBJ2-3; no clear D. The germline V gene encodes CDR1 MNHNY and CDR2 SVGAGI (reference sequence). The V end lost 7 bases, the J end lost 2 bases, and 4 bases lay between the germline ends. The CDR3 totals 11 residues. CDR3 DNA: TGTGCCAGCACTACCACAGATACGCAGTATTTT. Encoded protein: CASTTTDTQYF.

This clone was picked up a small number of times. The V and J genes are TRBV14 and TRBJ2-1; maybe TRBD1 (6 bases). Germline loops: CDR1 SGHDN, CDR2 FVKESK. Trimming removed 5 bases from V and 7 bases from J, with 15 bases in between. The CDR3 is 14 residues long. The CDR3: CASSNTGSLNEQFF. The CDR3 DNA sequence: TGTGCCAGCAGCAACACAGGGAGCTTGAATGAGCAGTTCTTC.

The J gene is TRBJ1-4, the V gene TRBV5-1; D is uncertain. This CDR3 is built from 14 residues. CDR1 is SGHRS, CDR2 YFSETQ, per germline. V was pared by 5 bases and J by 0 bases, with 8 bases between. Here the CDR3 DNA reads TGCGCCAGCAGACGGGGTGCAACTAATGAAAAACTGTTTTTT. This sequence encodes CASRRGATNEKLFF. Full variable domain (missing parts from reference TRBV5-1 and TRBJ1-4): KAGVTQTPRYLIKTRGQQVTLSCSPISGHRSVSWYQQTPGQGLQFLFEYFSETQRNKGNFPGRFSGRQFSNSRSEMNVSTLELGDSALYLCASRRGATNEKLFFGSGTQLSVL.

This clone was counted only a few times. The chain recombines TRBV4-1 with TRBJ1-1; the D is unclear. Germline V gene lookup returns CDR1 MGHRA and CDR2 YSYEKL. The CDR3 has 15 amino acids. V dropped 4 bases and J dropped 4 bases, with 16 bases sitting between them. The DNA of the CDR3 is TGCGCCAGCAGCCGAGGCGAGAGAGGGCTCACTGAAGCTTTCTTT. Protein sequence: CASSRGERGLTEAFF.

There are a few counts of this clone. The CDR3 region is CASSQDPTGYTDTQYF. The CDR3 nucleotides read TGCGCCAGCAGCCAAGATCCGACAGGTTACACAGATACGCAGTATTTT. This chain joins TRBV4-1 and TRBJ2-3; D may be TRBD1 (6 bases). This CDR3 has 16 residues. Trimming cost V 0 bases and J 2 bases, with 12 bases left between them. CDR1 is MGHRA, CDR2 YSYEKL, per germline.

This chain uses TRBV30 with TRBJ1-3; weak D call: TRBD1 (6 bases). This CDR3 has 14 amino acids. Trimming cost V 4 bases and J 0 bases, with 10 bases left between them. CDR1 and CDR2 from the germline V gene are GTSNPN and SVGIG (reference sequence). CDR3 DNA: TGTGCCTGGAAAGGACAGCTCTCTGGAAACACCATATATTTT. Encoded protein: CAWKGQLSGNTIYF. Together with reference TRBV30 and TRBJ1-3, the CDR3 gives the full variable domain: SQTIHQWPATLVQPVGSPLSLECTVEGTSNPNLYWYRQAAGRGLQLLFYSVGIGQISSEVPQNLSASRPQDRQFILSSKKLLLSDSGFYLCAWKGQLSGNTIYFGEGSWLTVV.

The sample holds a few counts of this clone. This chain uses TRBV19 with TRBJ1-2; the match to TRBD1 covers 9 bases. This CDR3 has 14 amino acids. Germline V gene sequence: CDR1 LNHDA, CDR2 SQIVND (reference sequence). Trimming cost V 5 bases and J 5 bases; bases outside gene matches: 6. CDR3 amino acids: CASSRGQGRYGYTF. The CDR3 DNA reads as TGTGCCAGTAGTCGGGGACAGGGCCGATATGGCTACACCTTC.

This clone has a handful of counts. Different DNA sequences within this sample yield the same CDR3. CDR3 DNA: TGCAGCGCCCGGACAGGGGGCTACGAGCAGTACTTC. It encodes CSARTGGYEQYF. V gene TRBV29-1 combines with J gene TRBJ2-7; 10 bases match TRBD1. Germline assignment: CDR1 SQVTM and CDR2 ANQGSEA. Trimming at V came to 7 bases and at J to 3 bases, leaving 3 bases not matched to a gene. The CDR3 is 12 residues long.

The chain joins TRBV19 to TRBJ1-1; no firm D call. The CDR3 extends over 14 amino acids. V lost 2 bases and J lost 5, with 12 bases in between. Per germline, CDR1 LNHDA and CDR2 SQIVND (reference sequence). The CDR3 protein is CASSISPLGTEAFF. DNA for the CDR3: TGTGCCAGTAGTATATCCCCACTCGGGACTGAAGCTTTCTTT. The full variable domain, rest sourced from reference TRBV19 and TRBJ1-1, is DGGITQSPKYLFRKEGQNVTLSCEQNLNHDAMYWYRQDPGQGLRLIYYSQIVNDFQKGDIAEGYSVSREKKESFPLTVTSAQKNPTAFYLCASSISPLGTEAFFGQGTRLTVV.

This chain connects TRBV30 to TRBJ1-3, with a weak D call TRBD1 (6 bases). Germline V gene data show CDR1 as GTSNPN and CDR2 as SVGIG (reference sequence). The V end lost 0 bases, the J end lost 5 bases, and 8 bases lay between the germline ends. This CDR3 contains 13 residues. CDR3 amino acids: CAWSVGGRNTIYF. The CDR3 DNA follows: TGTGCCTGGAGTGTAGGGGGACGAAACACCATATATTTT. Using reference TRBV30 and TRBJ1-3 for the parts outside the CDR3, the full variable domain is SQTIHQWPATLVQPVGSPLSLECTVEGTSNPNLYWYRQAAGRGLQLLFYSVGIGQISSEVPQNLSASRPQDRQFILSSKKLLLSDSGFYLCAWSVGGRNTIYFGEGSWLTVV.

The chain is built from TRBV7-8 and TRBJ1-1; D remains unclear. Per germline, CDR1 SGHVS and CDR2 FQNEAQ. Trimming removed 1 base at V and 2 bases at J, with 11 bases between. The CDR3 length is 15 residues. Here the CDR3 DNA reads TGTGCCAGCAGCTTAGTTGGCAGGCAAAACACTGAAGCTTTCTTT. Translation: CASSLVGRQNTEAFF.